One sample yielded the 14 T cell receptor beta chains listed below, sequenced in a study of CXCR3-negative and CXCR3-positive naive CD8 T cells. Researchers prepared the TRB cDNA libraries using 5' RACE with UMI labels. TCRdb reprocessed the 5' RACE reads; each CDR3 protein has one entry and no DNA is given. The table lists 45,000 or so distinct CDR3 sequences. Sequencing was performed on naive CXCR3- CD8+ T cells from blood. Indicated subset: CD45RO-CCR7+CD27+CD95- naive CD8+ T cells lacking CXCR3 (TNR3-). The receptors were gathered from a human donor in good health. Some clones in this sample may be carry-over from other donors' samples.

The J gene is TRBJ1-1, the V gene TRBV11-2. The CDR3 loop spans 13 amino acids. From germline, CDR1 is SGHAT and CDR2 FQNNGV. CDR3: CASSLEGHTEAFF.

The rearrangement uses TRBV28 and TRBJ2-7; the TRBD2 assignment by TCRdb is unverifiable without DNA. This CDR3 spans 16 amino acids. The V gene's germline CDR1 is MDHEN and CDR2 SYDVKM. The CDR3 sequence: CASSFRGLAVKYEQYF.

The chain carries TRBV4-1 and TRBJ2-3; TCRdb indicates TRBD1, and absent DNA this call remains unverified. The CDR3 consists of 16 residues. Germline V gene sequence: CDR1 MGHRA, CDR2 YSYEKL. The CDR3 reads CASSQRPPPATDTQYF.

The rearrangement links TRBV5-1 to TRBJ2-2; TCRdb calls TRBD1, which cannot be checked without DNA. CDR1 SGHRS and CDR2 YFSETQ come from the germline V gene. The CDR3 is made up of 16 amino acids. The CDR3 loop reads CASSEFPGPNTGELFF.

The chain is built from TRBV7-2 and TRBJ2-1; as DNA is missing, the TRBD1 call by TCRdb cannot be tested. The CDR3 covers 14 residues. The V gene's germline CDR1 is SGHTA and CDR2 FQGNSA. The CDR3 loop reads CASSHPEGGNEQFF.

The V gene is TRBV29-1, the J gene TRBJ1-3; TCRdb returns TRBD1, unconfirmable since there is no DNA. Per the germline V gene, CDR1 is SQVTM and CDR2 is ANQGSEA. The CDR3 is made up of 13 amino acids. Here the CDR3 reads CSVEVIGTDTIYF.

The rearrangement joins TRBV6-1 to TRBJ1-1; TCRdb proposes TRBD1, but this gene call is untestable without DNA. This CDR3 has 15 amino acids. Germline lookup yields CDR1 MNHNS and CDR2 SASEGT. The CDR3 loop reads CASSEWSEGASEAFF.

The J gene is TRBJ2-1, the V gene TRBV5-1; absent DNA, TCRdb's TRBD1 call cannot be checked. CDR3 length: 17 residues. Germline CDR1 and CDR2: SGHRS and YFSETQ. Here the CDR3 reads CASSPHPDRYDVYEQYF.

The rearrangement uses TRBV5-1 and TRBJ2-7; TCRdb's D call, TRBD1, is unchecked because there is no DNA. The CDR3 runs 13 residues. Per the germline V gene, CDR1 is SGHRS and CDR2 is YFSETQ. The CDR3 is CASSLRTGYEQYF.

This chain connects TRBV28 to TRBJ1-5. The germline V gene encodes CDR1 MDHEN and CDR2 SYDVKM. The CDR3 is 13 amino acids. The CDR3: CASGRGDNQPQHF.

This chain joins TRBV20-1 and TRBJ2-1; TCRdb selects TRBD2, and the lack of DNA leaves this call unchecked. The CDR3 has 19 amino acids. Germline assignment: CDR1 DFQATT and CDR2 SNEGSKA (reference sequence). Here the CDR3 reads CSARDPGLKDPRSYNEQFF.

The J gene is TRBJ2-6, the V gene TRBV29-1; the D call from TCRdb, TRBD1, cannot be confirmed without DNA. Germline V gives CDR1 SQVTM, CDR2 ANQGSEA. The length of the CDR3 is 16 residues. The CDR3 is CSVEGVQGLGANVLTF.

The genes are TRBV28 and TRBJ2-5; the D gene TCRdb calls, TRBD2, cannot be checked with no DNA. Germline V gene lookup returns CDR1 MDHEN and CDR2 SYDVKM. The CDR3 contains 15 residues. CDR3 sequence: CASTLGVSGQETQYF.

This rearrangement joins TRBV25-1 to TRBJ2-3; TCRdb selects TRBD1, and the lack of DNA leaves this call unchecked. The CDR3 is 19 residues long. The germline V gene encodes CDR1 MGHDK and CDR2 SYGVNS. The CDR3 sequence is CASLGPPGRPQGTYVSQYF.